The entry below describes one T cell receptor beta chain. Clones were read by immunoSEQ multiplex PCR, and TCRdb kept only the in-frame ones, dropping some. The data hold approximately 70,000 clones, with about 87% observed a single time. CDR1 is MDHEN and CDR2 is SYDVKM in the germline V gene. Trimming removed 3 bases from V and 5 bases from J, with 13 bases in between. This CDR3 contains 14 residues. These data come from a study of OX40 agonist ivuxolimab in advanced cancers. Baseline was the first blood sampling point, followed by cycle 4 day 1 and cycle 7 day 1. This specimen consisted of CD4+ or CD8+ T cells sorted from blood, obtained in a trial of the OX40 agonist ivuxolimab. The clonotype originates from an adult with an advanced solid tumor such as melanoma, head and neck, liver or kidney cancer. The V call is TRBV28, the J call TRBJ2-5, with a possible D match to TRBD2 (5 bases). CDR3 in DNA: TGTGCCAGCAGTTTGTCACTAGTACAGGAGACCCAGTACTTC. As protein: CASSLSLVQETQYF.